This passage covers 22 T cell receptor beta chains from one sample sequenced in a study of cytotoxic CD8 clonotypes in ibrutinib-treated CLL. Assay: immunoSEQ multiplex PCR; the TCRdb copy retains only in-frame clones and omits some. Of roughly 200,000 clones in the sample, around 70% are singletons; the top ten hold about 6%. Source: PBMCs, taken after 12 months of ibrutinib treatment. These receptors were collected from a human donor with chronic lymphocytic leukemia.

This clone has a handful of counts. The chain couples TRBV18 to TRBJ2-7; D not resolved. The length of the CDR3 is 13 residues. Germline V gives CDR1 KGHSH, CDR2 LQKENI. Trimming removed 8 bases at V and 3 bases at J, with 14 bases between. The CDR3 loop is CASQATLGYEQYF. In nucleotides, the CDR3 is TGTGCCAGCCAGGCGACCCTGGGCTACGAGCAGTACTTC.

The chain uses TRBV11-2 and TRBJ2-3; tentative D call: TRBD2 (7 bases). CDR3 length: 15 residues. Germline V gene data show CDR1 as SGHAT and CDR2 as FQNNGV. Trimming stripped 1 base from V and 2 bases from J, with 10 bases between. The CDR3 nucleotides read TGTGCCAGCAGCTTAGTTGCGGGGGCCACAGATACGCAGTATTTT. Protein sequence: CASSLVAGATDTQYF.

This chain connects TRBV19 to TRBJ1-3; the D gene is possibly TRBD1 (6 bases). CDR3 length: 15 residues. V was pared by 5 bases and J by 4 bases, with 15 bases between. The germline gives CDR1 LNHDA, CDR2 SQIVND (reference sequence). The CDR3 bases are TGTGCCAGTAGTCCTCTCTCGGGGACAGGAAACACCATATATTTT. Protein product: CASSPLSGTGNTIYF.

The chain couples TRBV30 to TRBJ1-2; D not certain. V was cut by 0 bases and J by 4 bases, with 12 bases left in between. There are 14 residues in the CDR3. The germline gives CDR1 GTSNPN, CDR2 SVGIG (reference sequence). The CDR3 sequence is CAWSVGMGGYGYTF. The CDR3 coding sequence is TGTGCCTGGAGTGTGGGGATGGGAGGCTATGGCTACACCTTC.

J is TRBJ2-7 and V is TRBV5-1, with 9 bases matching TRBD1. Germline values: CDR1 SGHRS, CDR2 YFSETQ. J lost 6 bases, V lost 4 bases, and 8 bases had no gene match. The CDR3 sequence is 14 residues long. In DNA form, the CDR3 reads TGCGCCAGCAGCATCGGACAGGGGCAGGGCGAGCAGTACTTC. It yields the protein CASSIGQGQGEQYF.

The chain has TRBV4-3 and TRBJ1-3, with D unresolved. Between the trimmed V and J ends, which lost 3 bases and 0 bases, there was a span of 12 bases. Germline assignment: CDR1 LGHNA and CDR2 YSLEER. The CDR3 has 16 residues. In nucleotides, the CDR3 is TGCGCCAGCAGCCAGCAGTCCCGGAGCTCTGGAAACACCATATATTTT. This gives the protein CASSQQSRSSGNTIYF.

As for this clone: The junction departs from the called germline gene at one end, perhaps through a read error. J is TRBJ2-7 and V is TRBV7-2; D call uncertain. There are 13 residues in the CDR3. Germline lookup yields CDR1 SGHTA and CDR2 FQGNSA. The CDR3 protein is CASSQELAYEQYF. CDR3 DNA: TGCGCCAGCAGCCAAGAGTTAGCTTACGAGCAGTACTTC.

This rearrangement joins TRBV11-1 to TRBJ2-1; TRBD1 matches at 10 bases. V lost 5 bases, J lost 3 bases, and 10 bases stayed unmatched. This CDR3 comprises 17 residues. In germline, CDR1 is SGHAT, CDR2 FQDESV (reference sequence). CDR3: CASSGDRGGWDYNEQFF. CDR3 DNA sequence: TGTGCCAGCAGCGGGGACAGGGGAGGATGGGACTACAATGAGCAGTTCTTC.

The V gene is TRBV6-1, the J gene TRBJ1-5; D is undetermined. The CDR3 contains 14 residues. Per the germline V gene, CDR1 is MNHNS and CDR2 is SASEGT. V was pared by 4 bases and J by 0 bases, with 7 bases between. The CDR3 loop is CASSVQDSNQPQHF. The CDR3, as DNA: TGTGCCAGCAGTGTTCAGGATAGCAATCAGCCCCAGCATTTT.

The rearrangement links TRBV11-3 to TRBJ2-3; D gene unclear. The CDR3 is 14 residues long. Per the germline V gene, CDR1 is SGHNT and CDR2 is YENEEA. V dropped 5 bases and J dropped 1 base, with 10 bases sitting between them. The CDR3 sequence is CASSPHGGTDTQYF. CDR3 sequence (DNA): TGTGCCAGCAGCCCCCATGGGGGCACAGATACGCAGTATTTT.

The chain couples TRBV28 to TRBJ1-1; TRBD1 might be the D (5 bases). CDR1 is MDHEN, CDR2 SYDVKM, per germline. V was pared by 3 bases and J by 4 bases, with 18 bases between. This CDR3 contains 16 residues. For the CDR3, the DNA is TGTGCCAGCAGTTTCCTAAGACGACAGACTGCCACTGAAGCTTTCTTT. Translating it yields CASSFLRRQTATEAFF.

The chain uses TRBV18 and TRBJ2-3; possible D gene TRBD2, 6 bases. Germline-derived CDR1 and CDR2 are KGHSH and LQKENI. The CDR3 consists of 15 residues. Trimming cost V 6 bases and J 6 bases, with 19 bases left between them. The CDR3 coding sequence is TGTGCCAGCTCCTTGACCGGGAGTCTGCGGGATACGCAGTATTTT. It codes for CASSLTGSLRDTQYF.

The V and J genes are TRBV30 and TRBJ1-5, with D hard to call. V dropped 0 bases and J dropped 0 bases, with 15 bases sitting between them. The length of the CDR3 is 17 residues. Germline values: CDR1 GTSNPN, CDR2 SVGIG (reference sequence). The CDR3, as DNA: TGTGCCTGGAGTGTAAGGGTTCCACACAATAGCAATCAGCCCCAGCATTTT. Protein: CAWSVRVPHNSNQPQHF.

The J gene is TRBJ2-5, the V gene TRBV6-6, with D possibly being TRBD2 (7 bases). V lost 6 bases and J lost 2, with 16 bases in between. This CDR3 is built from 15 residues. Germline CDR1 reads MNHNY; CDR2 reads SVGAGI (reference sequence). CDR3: CASRPGGGGQETQYF. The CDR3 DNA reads TGTGCCAGCAGGCCGGGGGGCGGTGGGCAAGAGACCCAGTACTTC.

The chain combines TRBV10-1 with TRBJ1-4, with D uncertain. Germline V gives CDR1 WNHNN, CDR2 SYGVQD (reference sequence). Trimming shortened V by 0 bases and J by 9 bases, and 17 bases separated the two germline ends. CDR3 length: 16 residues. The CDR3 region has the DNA TGCGCCAGCAGTGAGTCCCCCGCAGACGGACGTCAAAAACTGTTTTTT. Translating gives CASSESPADGRQKLFF.

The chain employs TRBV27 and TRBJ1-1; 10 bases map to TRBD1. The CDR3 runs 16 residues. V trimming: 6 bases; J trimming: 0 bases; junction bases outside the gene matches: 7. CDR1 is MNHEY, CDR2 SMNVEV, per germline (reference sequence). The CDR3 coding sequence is TGTGCCAGCAGACCGGGACAGGGGCAAATGAACACTGAAGCTTTCTTT. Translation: CASRPGQGQMNTEAFF.

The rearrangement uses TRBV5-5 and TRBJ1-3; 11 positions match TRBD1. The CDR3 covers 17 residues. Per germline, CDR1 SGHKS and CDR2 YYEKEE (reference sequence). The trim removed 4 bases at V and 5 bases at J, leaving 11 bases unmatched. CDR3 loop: CASSPGQGANSRNTIYF. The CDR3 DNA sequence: TGTGCCAGCAGCCCTGGACAGGGGGCGAATTCGAGAAACACCATATATTTT.

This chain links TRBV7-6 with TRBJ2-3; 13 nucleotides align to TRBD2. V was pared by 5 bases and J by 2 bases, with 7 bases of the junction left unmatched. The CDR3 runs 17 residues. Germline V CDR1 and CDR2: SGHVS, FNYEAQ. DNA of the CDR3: TGTGCCAGCAGCCCAGGACTAGCGGGGGCCATCACAGATACGCAGTATTTT. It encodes CASSPGLAGAITDTQYF.

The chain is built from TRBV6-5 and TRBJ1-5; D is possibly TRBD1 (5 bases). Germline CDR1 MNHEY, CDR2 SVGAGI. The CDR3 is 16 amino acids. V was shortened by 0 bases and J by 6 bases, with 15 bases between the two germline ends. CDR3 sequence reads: CASSYSRGAGGQPQHF. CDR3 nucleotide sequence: TGTGCCAGCAGTTACTCGAGGGGAGCAGGTGGTCAGCCCCAGCATTTT.

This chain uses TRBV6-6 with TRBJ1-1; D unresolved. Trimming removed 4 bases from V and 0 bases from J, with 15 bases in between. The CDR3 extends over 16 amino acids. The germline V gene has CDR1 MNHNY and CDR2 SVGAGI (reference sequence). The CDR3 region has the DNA TGTGCCAGCAGTTCCCCCTCACGGGAATTGAACACTGAAGCTTTCTTT. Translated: CASSSPSRELNTEAFF.

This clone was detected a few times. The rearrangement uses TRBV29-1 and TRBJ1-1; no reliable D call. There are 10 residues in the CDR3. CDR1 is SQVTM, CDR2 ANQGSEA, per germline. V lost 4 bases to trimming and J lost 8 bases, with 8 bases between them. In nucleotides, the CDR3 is TGCAGCGTTGTGCCAGGCGAAGCTTTCTTT. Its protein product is CSVVPGEAFF.

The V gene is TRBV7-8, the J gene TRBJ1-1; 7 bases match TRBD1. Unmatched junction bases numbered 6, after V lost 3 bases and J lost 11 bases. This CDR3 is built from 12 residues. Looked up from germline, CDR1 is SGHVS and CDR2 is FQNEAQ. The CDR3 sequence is CASSFSTGAAFF. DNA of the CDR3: TGTGCCAGCAGCTTTTCAACAGGGGCGGCTTTCTTT.